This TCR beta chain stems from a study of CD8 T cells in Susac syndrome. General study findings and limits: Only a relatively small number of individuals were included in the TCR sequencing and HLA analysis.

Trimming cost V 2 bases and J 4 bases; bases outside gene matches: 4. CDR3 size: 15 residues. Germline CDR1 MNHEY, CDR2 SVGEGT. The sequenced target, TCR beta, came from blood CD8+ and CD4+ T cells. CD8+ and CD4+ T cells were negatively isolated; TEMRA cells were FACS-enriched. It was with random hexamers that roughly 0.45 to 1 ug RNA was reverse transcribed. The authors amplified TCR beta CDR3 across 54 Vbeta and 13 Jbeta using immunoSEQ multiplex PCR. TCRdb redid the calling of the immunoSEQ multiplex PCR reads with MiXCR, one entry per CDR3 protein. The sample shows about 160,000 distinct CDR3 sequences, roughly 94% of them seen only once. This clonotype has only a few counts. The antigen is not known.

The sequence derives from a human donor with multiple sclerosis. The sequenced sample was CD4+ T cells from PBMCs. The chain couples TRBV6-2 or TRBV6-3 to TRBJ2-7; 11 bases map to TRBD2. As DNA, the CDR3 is TGTGCCAGCAGTTACGAGGGACTAGCGGATTACGAGCAGTACTTC. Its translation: CASSYEGLADYEQYF.